The T cell receptor beta chain described here comes from a study of beta chain features in type 1 diabetes. Study outcomes and limitations: In the patient group, naive, central memory and Treg TCRB repertoires seemed more alike than in the healthy donor group. When cDNA is sequenced, cells with high TCR expression could be over-represented. The study found moderately but significantly shorter TCRB CDR3s in all four CD4+ subsets of Type 1 diabetes patients.

The sequenced template was cDNA made from the entire isolated RNA. The repertoire was sequenced with immunoSEQ multiplex PCR; TCRdb's copy has only in-frame clones and lacks some. Here the sample spans about 660,000 clones, around 15% being singletons. This clone has a handful of counts. As yet, its antigen is unknown. The germline V gene has CDR1 MNHEY and CDR2 SVGAGI. The CDR3 contains 16 residues. The ends were cut back, 4 bases at V and 4 bases at J, with 18 bases in the middle. The sample comprised naive CD4+ T cells from blood. The gene calls are TRBV6-5 and TRBJ2-3; D might be TRBD1 (6 bases). The receptor comes from a man younger than 30 with type 1 diabetes. As DNA, the CDR3 is TGTGCCAGCAGTTCTGTGTGGCAGGGGCGCGCAGATACGCAGTATTTT. Protein sequence: CASSSVWQGRADTQYF.